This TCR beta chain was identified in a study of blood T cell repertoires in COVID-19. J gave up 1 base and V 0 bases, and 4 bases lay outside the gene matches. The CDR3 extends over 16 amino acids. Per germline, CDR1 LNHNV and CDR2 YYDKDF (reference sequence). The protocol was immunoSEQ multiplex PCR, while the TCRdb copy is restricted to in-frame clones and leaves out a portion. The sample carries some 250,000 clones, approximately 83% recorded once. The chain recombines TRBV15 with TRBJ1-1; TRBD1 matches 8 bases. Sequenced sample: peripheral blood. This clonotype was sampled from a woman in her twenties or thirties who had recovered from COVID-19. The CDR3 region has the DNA TGTGCCACCAGCAGAGATCTGGGGACAGGGAACACTGAAGCTTTCTTT. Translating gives CATSRDLGTGNTEAFF.